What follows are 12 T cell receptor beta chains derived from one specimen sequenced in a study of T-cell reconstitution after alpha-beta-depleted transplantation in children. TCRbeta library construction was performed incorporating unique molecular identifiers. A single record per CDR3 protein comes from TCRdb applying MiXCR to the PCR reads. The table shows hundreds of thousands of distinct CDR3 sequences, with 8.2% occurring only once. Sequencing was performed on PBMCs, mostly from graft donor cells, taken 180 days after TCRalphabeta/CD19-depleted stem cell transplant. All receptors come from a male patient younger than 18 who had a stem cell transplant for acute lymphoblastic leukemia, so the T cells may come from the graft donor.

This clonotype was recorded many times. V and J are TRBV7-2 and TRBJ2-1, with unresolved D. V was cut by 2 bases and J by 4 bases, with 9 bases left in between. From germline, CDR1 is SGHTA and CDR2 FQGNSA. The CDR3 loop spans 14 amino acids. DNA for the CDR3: TGTGCCAGCAGCTTATGGAACAGTTACAATGAGCAGTTCTTC. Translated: CASSLWNSYNEQFF.

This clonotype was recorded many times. Here the CDR3 DNA reads TGCAGCGTTTTGGCGCCGAATGGCTACACCTTC. This codes for CSVLAPNGYTF. This chain uses TRBV29-1 with TRBJ1-2; D unclear. Germline CDR1 and CDR2: SQVTM and ANQGSEA. Between the trimmed V and J ends, which lost 5 bases and 6 bases, there was a span of 10 bases. This CDR3 region has 11 residues.

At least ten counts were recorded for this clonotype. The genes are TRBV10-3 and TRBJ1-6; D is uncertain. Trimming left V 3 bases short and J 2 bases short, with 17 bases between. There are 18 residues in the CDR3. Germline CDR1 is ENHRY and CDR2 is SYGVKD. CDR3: CAISDLPPVRAYNSPLHF. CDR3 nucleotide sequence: TGTGCCATCAGTGACCTACCACCCGTACGTGCCTATAATTCACCCCTCCACTTT.

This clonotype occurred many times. CDR3 protein: CASRTQGNYEQYF. CDR3 in DNA: TGTGCCAGCAGGACACAGGGGAACTACGAGCAGTACTTC. The chain recombines TRBV11-2 with TRBJ2-7; 7 bases fit TRBD1. Trimming at V came to 6 bases and at J to 3 bases, leaving 5 bases not matched to a gene. Germline V CDR1 and CDR2: SGHAT, FQNNGV. This CDR3 region has 13 residues.

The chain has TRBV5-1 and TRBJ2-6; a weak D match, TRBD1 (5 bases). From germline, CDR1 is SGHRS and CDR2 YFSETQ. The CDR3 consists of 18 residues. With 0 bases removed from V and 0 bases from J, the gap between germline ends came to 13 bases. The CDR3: CASSLGQTVNSGANVLTF. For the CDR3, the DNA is TGCGCCAGCAGCTTGGGGCAGACAGTTAACTCTGGGGCCAACGTCCTGACTTTC.

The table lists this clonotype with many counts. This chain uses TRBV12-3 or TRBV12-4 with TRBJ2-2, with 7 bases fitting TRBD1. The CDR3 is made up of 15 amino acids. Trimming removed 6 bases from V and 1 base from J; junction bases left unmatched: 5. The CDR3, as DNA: TGTGCCAGCAGCCGACAGGGAGAGAACACCGGGGAGCTGTTTTTT. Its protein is CASSRQGENTGELFF.

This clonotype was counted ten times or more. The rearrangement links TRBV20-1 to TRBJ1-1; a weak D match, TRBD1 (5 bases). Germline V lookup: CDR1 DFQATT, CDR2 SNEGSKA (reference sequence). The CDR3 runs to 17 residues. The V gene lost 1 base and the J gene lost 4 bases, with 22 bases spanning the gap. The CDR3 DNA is TGCAGTGCTAGAGGGTTTGGGACGGTGGGCATGAGCACTGAAGCTTTCTTT. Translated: CSARGFGTVGMSTEAFF.

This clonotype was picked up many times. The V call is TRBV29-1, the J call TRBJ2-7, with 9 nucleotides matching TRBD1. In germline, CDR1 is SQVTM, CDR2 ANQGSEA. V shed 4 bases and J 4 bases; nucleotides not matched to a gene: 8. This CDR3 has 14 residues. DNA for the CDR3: TGCAGCGTTGTTCTCCGGGACAGGGCTTACGAGCAGTACTTC. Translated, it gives CSVVLRDRAYEQYF.

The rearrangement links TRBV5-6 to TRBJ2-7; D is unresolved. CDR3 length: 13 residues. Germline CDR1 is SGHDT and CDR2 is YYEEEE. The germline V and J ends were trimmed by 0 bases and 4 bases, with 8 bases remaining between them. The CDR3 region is CASSLDMSYEQYF. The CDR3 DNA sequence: TGTGCCAGCAGCTTGGACATGTCATACGAGCAGTACTTC. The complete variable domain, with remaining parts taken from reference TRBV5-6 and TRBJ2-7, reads DAGVTQSPTHLIKTRGQQVTLRCSPKSGHDTVSWYQQALGQGPQFIFQYYEEEERQRGNFPDRFSGHQFPNYSSELNVNALLLGDSALYLCASSLDMSYEQYFGPGTRLTVT.

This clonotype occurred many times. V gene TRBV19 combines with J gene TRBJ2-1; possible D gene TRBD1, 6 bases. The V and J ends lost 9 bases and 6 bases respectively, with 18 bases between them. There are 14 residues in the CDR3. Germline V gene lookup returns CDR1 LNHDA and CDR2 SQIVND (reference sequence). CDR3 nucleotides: TGTGCCAGCACTGACAGGACCCCTCGCAATGAGCAGTTCTTC. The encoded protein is CASTDRTPRNEQFF.

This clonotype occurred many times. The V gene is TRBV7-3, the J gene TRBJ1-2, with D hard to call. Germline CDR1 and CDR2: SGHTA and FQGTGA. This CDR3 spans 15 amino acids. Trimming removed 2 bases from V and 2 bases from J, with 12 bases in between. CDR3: CASSLDGQSNYGYTF. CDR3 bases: TGTGCCAGCAGCTTAGATGGGCAGTCGAACTATGGCTACACCTTC.

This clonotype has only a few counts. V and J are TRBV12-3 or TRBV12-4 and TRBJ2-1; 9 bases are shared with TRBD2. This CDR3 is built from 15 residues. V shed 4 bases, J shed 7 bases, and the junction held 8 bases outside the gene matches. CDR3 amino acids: CASSSTSGVGNEQFF. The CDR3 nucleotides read TGTGCCAGCAGTTCGACTAGCGGAGTCGGTAATGAGCAGTTCTTC.